This T cell receptor beta chain was profiled in a study of beta chain features in type 1 diabetes. Across the study: The patient and healthy donor groups were comparable for age, gender and cell yields.

The study reverse transcribed the entire isolated RNA, so it sequenced expressed TCRB transcripts. Generated by immunoSEQ multiplex PCR, the TCRdb table keeps only in-frame clones and is missing some. The repertoire holds 150,000 or so clones, with around 10% as singletons. Sorted cells reached over 95% purity in every population. This clone was seen ten or more times. Its antigen is not known. The CDR3 length is 13 residues. Per the germline V gene, CDR1 is SQVTM and CDR2 is ANQGSEA. Trimming took 7 bases from V and 6 from J, leaving 18 bases between them. General study findings and limits: Patients and controls would be equally affected if PCR favored shorter templates. A definitive answer on HLA type influencing TCRB rearrangement was not reached here.

This rearrangement joins TRBV29-1 to TRBJ1-2; D gene uncertain. Sample: central memory CD4+ T cells from blood. The receptor was derived from a man between 18 and 29 years old in good health. The CDR3 region is CSAGPGRFHGYTF. CDR3 sequence (DNA): TGCAGCGCCGGGCCCGGCAGGTTTCATGGCTACACCTTC.